A selection of T cell receptor beta chains follows, all from one sample in a study of regulatory T cells in long-lasting Graves disease. TCRdb reprocessed the multiplex PCR reads with MiXCR, giving one entry per CDR3 protein. The sample yields 450,000 or so distinct CDR3 sequences, roughly 20% seen once. The sequenced sample was peripheral blood mononuclear cells (PBMCs), obtained when the disease was refractory, from a patient treated with antithyroid drugs. Every receptor here comes from a female donor with Graves disease. The CDR3 runs from the conserved cysteine through the conserved F or W. D genes are given only for firm matches.

>17|TRBV14|TRBJ2-5|TRBD2
CASSQGLAGVGQETQYF
>13|TRBV27|TRBJ1-6|.
CASSLRGDSPLHF
>15|TRBV11-2|TRBJ1-2|.
CASSLDPGANYGYTF
>15|TRBV19|TRBJ1-2|TRBD1
CASTPGDSPYWGYTF
>14|TRBV28|TRBJ1-1|.
CASSLRIMNTEAFF
>14|TRBV28|TRBJ1-5|TRBD1
CASNIRGLGQPQHF
>14|TRBV28|TRBJ1-1|.
CATCRQATSTEAFF
>13|TRBV28|TRBJ1-1|.
CASSFAGDTEAFF
>15|TRBV6-1|TRBJ2-6|.
CASSIQGSGANVLTF
>20|TRBV10-3|TRBJ2-3|TRBD2
CAISWGPTTSGRASRDTQYF
>14|TRBV19|TRBJ2-7|.
CASSTDTASYEQYF
>15|TRBV15|TRBJ1-5|.
CATSREGTGNQPQHF
>18|TRBV7-6|TRBJ2-5|TRBD2
CASSPQGGLAGDRETQYF
>14|TRBV5-8|TRBJ1-5|.
CASSPTGLNQPQHF
>12|TRBV9|TRBJ2-5|.
CASSGTGGTQYF
>16|TRBV7-9|TRBJ2-7|TRBD1
CASSSPVDRERGEQYF
>13|TRBV7-3|TRBJ1-1|TRBD1
CASSPDRGGEAFF
>14|TRBV4-3|TRBJ2-7|.
CASSVRYNHYEQYF
>14|TRBV18|TRBJ2-7|TRBD1
CASFKTGASYEQYF
>17|TRBV2|TRBJ2-6|.
CASSEARWGTGANVLTF
>16|TRBV3-1|TRBJ1-1|.
CASSQGPGTAVTEAFF
>11|TRBV6-1|TRBJ2-7|.
CASRWGYEQYF
>13|TRBV27|TRBJ1-1|TRBD1
CASRGQGHTEAFF
>16|TRBV11-2|TRBJ2-3|TRBD1
CASSLMGQGPTDTQYF
>15|TRBV19|TRBJ1-5|.
CASTSFEQINQPQHF
>14|TRBV5-4|TRBJ2-7|.
CASSLEEGTYEQYF
>13|TRBV6-2/TRBV6-3|TRBJ1-1|.
CASGRGGDTEAFF
>15|TRBV7-2|TRBJ2-1|TRBD1
CASSVDREGWNEQFF
>15|TRBV28|TRBJ1-2|.
CASSALDRSYYGYTF
>15|TRBV28|TRBJ2-7|.
CASSSVNGPLYKQYF
>15|TRBV6-1|TRBJ1-4|.
CASSARDFSVEKLFF
>15|TRBV12-3/TRBV12-4|TRBJ1-1|.
CASRPEGTPNTEAFF
>12|TRBV29-1|TRBJ2-7|.
CSVYEQTYEQYF
>16|TRBV15|TRBJ1-1|.
CATSRGGTPTGTEAFF
>14|TRBV7-6|TRBJ1-5|.
CASSLAAGNRPQHF
>15|TRBV6-1|TRBJ2-7|.
CASSLSPGTAYEQYF
>15|TRBV5-4|TRBJ2-5|.
CASSFKAGVQETQYF
>18|TRBV12-3/TRBV12-4|TRBJ2-7|TRBD2
CASSLGLAGDSSPYEQYF
>13|TRBV18|TRBJ1-2|TRBD1
CASSRTGVYGYTF
>17|TRBV12-3/TRBV12-4|TRBJ1-2|TRBD1
CASSFSLSQGAEDGYTF
>13|TRBV28|TRBJ1-5|.
CASSLSGAQPQHF
>14|TRBV28|TRBJ1-6|.
CASTTSRGISPLHF
>16|TRBV12-3/TRBV12-4|TRBJ2-2|TRBD1
CASTLRGQGNTGELFF
>12|TRBV28|TRBJ2-1|.
CAIQEGGSGEFF
>17|TRBV13|TRBJ2-7|TRBD1
CASSLTLGTGGTYEQYF
>13|TRBV7-3|TRBJ2-2|.
CASSLLTFRELFF
>20|TRBV28|TRBJ1-1|.
CASTLLGGRQNYFMNTEAFF
>12|TRBV30|TRBJ1-2|.
CAWNRATYGYTF
>14|TRBV9|TRBJ1-1|TRBD1
CASSPPDRDTEAFF
>12|TRBV20-1|TRBJ2-7|.
CSVGRGGNEQYF
>13|TRBV5-1|TRBJ2-7|TRBD1
CASSAPWDSEQYF
>15|TRBV12-3/TRBV12-4|TRBJ2-5|.
CASSLRAGQKETQYF
>18|TRBV27|TRBJ1-4|.
CASSFSTRHGFDNEKLFF
>13|TRBV30|TRBJ1-5|.
CAWGGQRNQPQHF
>16|TRBV19|TRBJ1-5|.
CASSTSGAGLVQPQHF
>12|TRBV20-1|TRBJ2-3|.
CSGGGSTDTQYF
>13|TRBV9|TRBJ2-7|.
CASSVDGSRGQYF
>16|TRBV18|TRBJ1-4|.
CASSPLPGSINEKLFF
>15|TRBV10-3|TRBJ1-1|.
CAISENLGQNTEAFF